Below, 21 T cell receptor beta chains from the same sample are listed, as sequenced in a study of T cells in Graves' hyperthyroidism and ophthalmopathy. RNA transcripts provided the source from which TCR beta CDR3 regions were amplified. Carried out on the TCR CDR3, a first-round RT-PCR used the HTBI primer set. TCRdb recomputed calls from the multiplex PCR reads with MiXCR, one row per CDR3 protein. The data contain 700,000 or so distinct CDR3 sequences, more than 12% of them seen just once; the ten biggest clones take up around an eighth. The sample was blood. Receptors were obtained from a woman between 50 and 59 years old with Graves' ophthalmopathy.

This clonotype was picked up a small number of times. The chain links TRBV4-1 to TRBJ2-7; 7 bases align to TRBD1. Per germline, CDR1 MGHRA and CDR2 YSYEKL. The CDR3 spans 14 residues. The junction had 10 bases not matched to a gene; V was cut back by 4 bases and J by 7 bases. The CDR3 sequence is CASSREPTGREQYF. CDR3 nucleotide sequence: TGCGCCAGCAGCCGCGAGCCGACAGGGCGAGAGCAGTACTTC.

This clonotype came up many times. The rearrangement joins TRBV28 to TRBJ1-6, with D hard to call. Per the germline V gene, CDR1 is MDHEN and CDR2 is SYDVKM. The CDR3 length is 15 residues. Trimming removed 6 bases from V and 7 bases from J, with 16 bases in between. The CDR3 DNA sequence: TGTGCCAGCAGCCCTACGACAAGGCGCAATTCACCCCTCCACTTT. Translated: CASSPTTRRNSPLHF.

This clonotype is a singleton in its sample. Here the CDR3 DNA reads TGTGCCAGCACCCAAGAAGGGACAGGGATCACCGGGGAGCTGTTTTTT. It encodes CASTQEGTGITGELFF. This sequence joins TRBV6-1 and TRBJ2-2; 9 bases line up with TRBD1. The CDR3 extends over 16 amino acids. V trimming: 7 bases; J trimming: 4 bases; junction bases outside the gene matches: 10. Germline loops: CDR1 MNHNS, CDR2 SASEGT.

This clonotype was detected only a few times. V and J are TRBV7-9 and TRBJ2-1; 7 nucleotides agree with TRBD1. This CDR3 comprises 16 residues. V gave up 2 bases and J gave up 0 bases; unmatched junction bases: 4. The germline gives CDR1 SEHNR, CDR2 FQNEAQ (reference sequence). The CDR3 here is CASSLPGQSSYNEQFF. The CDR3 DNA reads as TGTGCCAGCAGCTTACCGGGACAGAGCTCCTACAATGAGCAGTTCTTC.

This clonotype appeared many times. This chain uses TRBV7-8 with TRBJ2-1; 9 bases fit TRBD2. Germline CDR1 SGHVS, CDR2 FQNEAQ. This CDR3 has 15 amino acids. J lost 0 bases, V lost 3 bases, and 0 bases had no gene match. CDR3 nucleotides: TGTGCCAGCAGCTTTAGCGGGGGCTCCTACAATGAGCAGTTCTTC. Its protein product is CASSFSGGSYNEQFF.

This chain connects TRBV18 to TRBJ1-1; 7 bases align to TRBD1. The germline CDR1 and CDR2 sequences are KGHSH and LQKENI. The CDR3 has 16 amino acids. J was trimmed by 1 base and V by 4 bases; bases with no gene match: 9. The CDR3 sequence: CASSLETGTANTEAFF. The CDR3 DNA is TGTGCCAGCTCACTCGAGACCGGGACAGCGAACACTGAAGCTTTCTTT.

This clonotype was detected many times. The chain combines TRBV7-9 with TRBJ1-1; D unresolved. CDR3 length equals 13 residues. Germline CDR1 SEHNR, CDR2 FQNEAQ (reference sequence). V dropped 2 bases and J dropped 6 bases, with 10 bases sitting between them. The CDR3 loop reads CASSLPGSAEAFF. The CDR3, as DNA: TGTGCCAGCAGCTTACCAGGTTCAGCTGAAGCTTTCTTT.

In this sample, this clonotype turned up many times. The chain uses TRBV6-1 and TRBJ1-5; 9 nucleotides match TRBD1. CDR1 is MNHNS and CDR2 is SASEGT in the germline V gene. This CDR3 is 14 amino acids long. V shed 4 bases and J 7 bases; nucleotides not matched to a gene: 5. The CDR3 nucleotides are TGTGCCAGCAGTGGGGACAGGGTGAGGCAGCCCCAGCATTTT. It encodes CASSGDRVRQPQHF.

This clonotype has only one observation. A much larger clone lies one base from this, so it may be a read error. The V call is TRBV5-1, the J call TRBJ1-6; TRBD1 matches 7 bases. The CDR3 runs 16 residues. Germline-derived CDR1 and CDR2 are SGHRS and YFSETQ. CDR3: CAGSLGGGTAESPLHF. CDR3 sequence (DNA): TGCGCCGGCAGCTTGGGAGGGGGGACAGCAGAATCACCCCTCCACTTT. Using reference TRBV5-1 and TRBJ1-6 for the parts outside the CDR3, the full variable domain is KAGVTQTPRYLIKTRGQQVTLSCSPISGHRSVSWYQQTPGQGLQFLFEYFSETQRNKGNFPGRFSGRQFSNSRSEMNVSTLELGDSALYLCAGSLGGGTAESPLHFGNGTRLTVT.

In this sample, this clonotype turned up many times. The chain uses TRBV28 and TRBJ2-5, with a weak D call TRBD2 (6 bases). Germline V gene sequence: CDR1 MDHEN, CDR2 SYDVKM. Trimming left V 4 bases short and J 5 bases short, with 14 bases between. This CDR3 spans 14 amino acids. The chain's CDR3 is CASSYVGGEETQYF. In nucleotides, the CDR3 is TGTGCCAGCAGTTATGTGGGGGGTGAGGAGACCCAGTACTTC.

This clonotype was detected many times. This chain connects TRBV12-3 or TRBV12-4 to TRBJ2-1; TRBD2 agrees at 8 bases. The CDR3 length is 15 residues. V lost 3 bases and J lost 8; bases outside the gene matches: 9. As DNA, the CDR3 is TGTGCCAGCAGTTTCGGTCCAGCGGGAGTTTATGAGCAGTTCTTC. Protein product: CASSFGPAGVYEQFF.

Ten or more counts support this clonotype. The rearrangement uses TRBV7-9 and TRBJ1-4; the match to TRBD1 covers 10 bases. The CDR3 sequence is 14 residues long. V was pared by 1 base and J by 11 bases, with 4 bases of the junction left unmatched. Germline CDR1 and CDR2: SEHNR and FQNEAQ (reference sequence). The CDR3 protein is CASSLEGTGAKLFF. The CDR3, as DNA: TGTGCCAGCAGCTTAGAGGGGACAGGGGCTAAACTGTTTTTT.

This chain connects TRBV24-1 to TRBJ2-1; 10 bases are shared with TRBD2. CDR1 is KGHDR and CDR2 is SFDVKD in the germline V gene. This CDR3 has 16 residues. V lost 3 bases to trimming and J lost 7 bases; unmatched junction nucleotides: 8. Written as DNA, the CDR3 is TGTGCCACCAGTGATGTTCTAGCGGGAGTGATTAATGAGCAGTTCTTC. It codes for CATSDVLAGVINEQFF.

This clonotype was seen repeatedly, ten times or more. The CDR3 DNA follows: TGTGCCAGCAGTTCCCTTGGGACAGGGATACGCAATGAGCAGTTCTTC. The encoded protein is CASSSLGTGIRNEQFF. V and J are TRBV28 and TRBJ2-1; TRBD1 matches 9 bases. After removal of 4 bases from V and 6 bases from J, the junction contained 10 bases not matched to a gene. The CDR3 spans 16 residues. Germline-derived CDR1 and CDR2 are MDHEN and SYDVKM.

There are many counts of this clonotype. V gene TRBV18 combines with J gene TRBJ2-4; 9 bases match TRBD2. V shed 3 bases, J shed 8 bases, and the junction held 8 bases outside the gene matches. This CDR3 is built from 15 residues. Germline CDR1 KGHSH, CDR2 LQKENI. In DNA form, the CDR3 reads TGTGCCAGCTCACCGAAGAAGAAGCGGGGGGACATTCAGTACTTC. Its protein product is CASSPKKKRGDIQYF.

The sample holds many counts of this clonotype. The CDR3 loop reads CASSQVARGLGDEQYF. Written as DNA, the CDR3 is TGCGCCAGCAGCCAAGTGGCGCGGGGACTAGGCGACGAGCAGTACTTC. The chain has TRBV4-1 and TRBJ2-7; 8 bases are a match to TRBD2. This CDR3 has 16 amino acids. In germline, CDR1 is MGHRA, CDR2 YSYEKL. Unmatched junction bases numbered 10, after V lost 1 base and J lost 5 bases.

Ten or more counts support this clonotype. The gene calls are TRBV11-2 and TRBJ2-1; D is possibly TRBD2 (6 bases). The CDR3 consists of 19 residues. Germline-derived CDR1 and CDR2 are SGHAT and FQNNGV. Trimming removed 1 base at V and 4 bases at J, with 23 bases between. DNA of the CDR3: TGTGCCAGCAGCTTAGTCGGGGGATCCACTAGTTTACAGTACAATGAGCAGTTCTTC. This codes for CASSLVGGSTSLQYNEQFF.

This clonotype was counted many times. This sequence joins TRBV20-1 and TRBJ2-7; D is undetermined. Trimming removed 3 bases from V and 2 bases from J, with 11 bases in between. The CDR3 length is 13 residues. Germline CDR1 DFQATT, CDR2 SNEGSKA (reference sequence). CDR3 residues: CSASRRLTYEQYF. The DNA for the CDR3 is TGCAGTGCTAGCCGGCGGCTTACCTACGAGCAGTACTTC.

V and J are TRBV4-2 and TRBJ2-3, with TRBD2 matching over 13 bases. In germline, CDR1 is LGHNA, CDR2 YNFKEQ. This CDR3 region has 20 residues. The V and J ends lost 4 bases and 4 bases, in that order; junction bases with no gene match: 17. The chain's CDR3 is CASSRDRIGLAGEAPDTQYF. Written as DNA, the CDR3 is TGTGCCAGCAGCCGCGACAGAATTGGACTAGCGGGAGAGGCCCCAGATACGCAGTATTTT.

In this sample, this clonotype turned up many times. DNA for the CDR3: TGTGCCAGCAGTGGTGAGACAGGGAAGGGCTTGTACAATGAGCAGTTCTTC. Translated: CASSGETGKGLYNEQFF. The chain links TRBV6-1 to TRBJ2-1; TRBD1 aligns across 7 bases. Germline V CDR1 and CDR2: MNHNS, SASEGT. CDR3 length: 17 residues. Trimming took 4 bases from V and 4 from J; bases not matched to a gene: 13.

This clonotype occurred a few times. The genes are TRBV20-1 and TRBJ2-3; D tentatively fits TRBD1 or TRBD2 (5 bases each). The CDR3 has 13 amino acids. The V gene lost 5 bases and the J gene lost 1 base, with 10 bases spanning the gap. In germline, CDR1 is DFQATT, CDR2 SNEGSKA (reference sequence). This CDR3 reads CSAGRGGTDTQYF. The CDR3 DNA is TGCAGTGCTGGGAGAGGGGGCACAGATACGCAGTATTTT.